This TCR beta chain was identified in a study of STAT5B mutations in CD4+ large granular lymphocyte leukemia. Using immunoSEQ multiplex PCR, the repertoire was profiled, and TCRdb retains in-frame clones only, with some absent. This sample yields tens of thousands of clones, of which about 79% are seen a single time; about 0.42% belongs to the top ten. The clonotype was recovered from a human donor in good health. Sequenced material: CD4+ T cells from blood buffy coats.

CDR3 DNA sequence: TGTGCCAGCGTTAAGGACGGATACAATGAGCAGTTCTTC. Encoded protein: CASVKDGYNEQFF. V usage is TRBV6-1 and J usage is TRBJ2-1; D not resolved. Germline CDR1 is MNHNS and CDR2 is SASEGT. The CDR3 is 13 amino acids. The V gene lost 8 bases and the J gene lost 4 bases, with 12 bases spanning the gap.